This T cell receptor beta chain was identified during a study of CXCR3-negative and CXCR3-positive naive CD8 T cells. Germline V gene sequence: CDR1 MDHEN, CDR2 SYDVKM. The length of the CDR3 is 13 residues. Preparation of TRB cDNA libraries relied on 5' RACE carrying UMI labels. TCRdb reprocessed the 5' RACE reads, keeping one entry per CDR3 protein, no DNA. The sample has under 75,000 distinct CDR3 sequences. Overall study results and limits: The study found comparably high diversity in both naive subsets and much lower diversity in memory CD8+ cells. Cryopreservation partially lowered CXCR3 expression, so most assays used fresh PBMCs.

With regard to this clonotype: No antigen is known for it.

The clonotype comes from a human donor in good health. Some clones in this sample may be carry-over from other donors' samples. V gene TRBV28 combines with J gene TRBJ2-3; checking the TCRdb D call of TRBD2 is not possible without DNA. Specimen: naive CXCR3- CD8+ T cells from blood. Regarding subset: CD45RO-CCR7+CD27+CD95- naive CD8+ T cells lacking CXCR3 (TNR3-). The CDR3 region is CASEGGRTDTQYF. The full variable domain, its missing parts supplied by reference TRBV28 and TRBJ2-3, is DVKVTQSSRYLVKRTGEKVFLECVQDMDHENMFWYRQDPGLGLRLIYFSYDVKMKEKGDIPEGYSVSREKKERFSLILESASTNQTSMYLCASEGGRTDTQYFGPGTRLTVL.